The 27 T cell receptor beta chains below come from one sample, sequenced in a study of shared clonotypes between healthy human individuals. Only CD45RO-negative cells positively selected for CCR7 counted as naive CD8 cells, so terminally differentiated effector memory CD45RA+ cells were excluded. Clones were read by immunoSEQ multiplex PCR, and TCRdb kept only the in-frame ones, dropping some. The table has some 2 million clones, approximately 95% seen once; the top ten hold 1.1%. Specimen: naive CD8+ T cells sorted from blood. The receptors originated from a man between 18 and 29 years old in good health.

In regard to this clone: Different DNA sequences within this sample yield the same CDR3. The chain is built from TRBV6-5 and TRBJ2-1, with 11 bases aligning to TRBD1. The CDR3 length is 15 residues. Per the germline V gene, CDR1 is MNHEY and CDR2 is SVGAGI. The junction had 3 bases not matched to a gene; V was cut back by 6 bases and J by 2 bases. CDR3 nucleotides: TGTGCCAGCAGCTCGGGACAGGGGGCCTACAATGAGCAGTTCTTC. Its translation is CASSSGQGAYNEQFF.

This chain joins TRBV6-6 and TRBJ2-7; D might be TRBD1 or TRBD2, each matching 5 bases. Between the trimmed V and J ends, which lost 7 bases and 5 bases, there was a span of 12 bases. CDR3 size: 12 residues. Germline V gene lookup returns CDR1 MNHNY and CDR2 SVGAGI (reference sequence). The CDR3 protein is CASKVRGDEQYF. The CDR3 nucleotides are TGTGCCAGCAAAGTGCGAGGGGACGAGCAGTACTTC.

This clone was seen just once. This chain links TRBV27 with TRBJ2-3, with 7 bases aligning to TRBD1. CDR3 length: 14 amino acids. The junction had 6 bases not matched to a gene; V was cut back by 4 bases and J by 5 bases. Germline V gene sequence: CDR1 MNHEY, CDR2 SMNVEV (reference sequence). CDR3 in amino acids: CASSYWTGKDTQYF. CDR3 DNA: TGTGCCAGCAGTTATTGGACAGGAAAAGATACGCAGTATTTT.

This chain joins TRBV28 and TRBJ2-7; D possibly corresponds to TRBD2 (6 bases). CDR3 size: 12 residues. In germline, CDR1 is MDHEN, CDR2 SYDVKM. Trimming removed 3 bases at V and 6 bases at J, with 9 bases between. In nucleotides, the CDR3 is TGTGCCAGCAGTTTGCAGGGAGGCGAGCAGTACTTC. Its translation: CASSLQGGEQYF.

This chain connects TRBV30 to TRBJ2-7, with D perhaps matching TRBD2 (6 bases). Germline V gene lookup returns CDR1 GTSNPN and CDR2 SVGIG (reference sequence). The CDR3 spans 13 residues. V was shortened by 3 bases and J by 3 bases, with 12 bases between the two germline ends. The CDR3, as DNA: TGTGCCTGGAGCCCATCGGGGGACTACGAGCAGTACTTC. Translating gives CAWSPSGDYEQYF.

The CDR3 protein is CASRLAVATDTQYF. The CDR3 coding sequence is TGTGCCAGCAGACTAGCGGTAGCGACAGATACGCAGTATTTT. The chain recombines TRBV5-6 with TRBJ2-3, with 8 bases that match TRBD2. The CDR3 is made up of 14 amino acids. V dropped 5 bases and J dropped 3; count of bases not matched to a gene: 5. Germline loops: CDR1 SGHDT, CDR2 YYEEEE.

The genes are TRBV9 and TRBJ2-5; 10 nucleotides match TRBD2. V dropped 1 base and J dropped 5; count of bases not matched to a gene: 8. The CDR3 loop spans 16 amino acids. CDR1 and CDR2 (germline): SGDLS, YYNGEE. In DNA form, the CDR3 reads TGTGCCAGCAGCGTATTTAGCGGGAGGCCGGGGGAGACCCAGTACTTC. It translates to CASSVFSGRPGETQYF.

This clone was seen only once. This chain links TRBV28 with TRBJ2-7, with a tentative D call TRBD1 (6 bases). Per germline, CDR1 MDHEN and CDR2 SYDVKM. The CDR3 is 16 residues long. V gave up 6 bases and J gave up 6 bases, with 24 bases separating them. The CDR3: CASSLPEQGLSVEQYF. CDR3 coding DNA: TGTGCCAGCAGCCTACCCGAACAGGGCTTGTCGGTCGAGCAGTACTTC.

This clone came up once. V and J are TRBV6-5 and TRBJ2-7; a weak D match, TRBD2 (6 bases). Germline-derived CDR1 and CDR2 are MNHEY and SVGAGI. The CDR3 runs 14 residues. Deletions cut 5 bases from V and 7 bases from J, with 18 bases between. The CDR3 DNA is TGTGCCAGCAGTCTACAGGAGGGCCCGGGAGAGCAGTACTTC. It yields the protein CASSLQEGPGEQYF.

V is TRBV4-3 and J is TRBJ2-7, with 14 positions matching TRBD2. After removal of 0 bases from V and 6 bases from J, the junction contained 7 bases not matched to a gene. CDR3 length: 17 amino acids. Per the germline V gene, CDR1 is LGHNA and CDR2 is YSLEER. CDR3 nucleotide sequence: TGCGCCAGCAGCCAAGATTCCCCGGGACTAGCGGGAGCCGAGCAGTACTTC. Amino acid sequence: CASSQDSPGLAGAEQYF.

The chain couples TRBV29-1 to TRBJ1-2, with a tentative D call TRBD1 (5 bases). Trimming took 1 base from V and 6 from J, leaving 18 bases between them. Per germline, CDR1 SQVTM and CDR2 ANQGSEA. The CDR3 totals 15 residues. CDR3 region: CSVEGWQGRSDGYTF. CDR3 DNA: TGCAGCGTTGAAGGTTGGCAGGGAAGGAGCGATGGCTACACCTTC.

The chain employs TRBV27 and TRBJ2-3; the match to TRBD1 covers 9 bases. The J segment lost 6 bases and the V segment lost 9 bases, leaving 10 bases of the junction unmatched. The germline gives CDR1 MNHEY, CDR2 SMNVEV (reference sequence). The CDR3 loop spans 14 amino acids. The CDR3 here is CASSTGGASDTQYF. CDR3 DNA: TGTGCCAGTTCCACAGGGGGCGCATCCGATACGCAGTATTTT.

The V call is TRBV5-1, the J call TRBJ2-7, with D perhaps TRBD1 (6 bases). The germline V gene has CDR1 SGHRS and CDR2 YFSETQ. Trimming left V 1 base short and J 0 bases short, with 8 bases between. The CDR3 extends over 14 amino acids. CDR3 sequence: CASSLQGFSYEQYF. As DNA, the CDR3 is TGCGCCAGCAGCTTGCAGGGGTTCTCCTACGAGCAGTACTTC.

Comment on this clone: Other DNA sequences from this sample encode an identical CDR3 as well. V gene TRBV13 combines with J gene TRBJ2-7; no clear D. This CDR3 region has 13 residues. Trimming cost V 8 bases and J 0 bases, with 11 bases left between them. Germline V gene sequence: CDR1 PRHDT, CDR2 FYEKMQ (reference sequence). The CDR3 protein is CASAQGSSYEQYF. CDR3 bases: TGTGCCAGCGCACAAGGCTCCTCCTACGAGCAGTACTTC.

The V and J genes are TRBV6-1 and TRBJ2-7; D is unclear. CDR1 MNHNS and CDR2 SASEGT come from the germline V gene. This CDR3 has 14 residues. Trimming removed 3 bases from V and 7 bases from J, with 16 bases in between. The CDR3 DNA reads TGTGCCAGCAGTGATAACGCAGGCCCGTGGGAGCAGTACTTC. This translates into CASSDNAGPWEQYF.

The V gene is TRBV21-1, the J gene TRBJ2-7; the D call of TRBD2 is as the table states it, not checked on the DNA. TRBV21-1 constitutes a pseudogene. The CDR3 runs to 14 residues. The CDR3 loop is CASTTSGSSYEQYF. CDR3 sequence (DNA): TGTGCCAGCACAACTAGCGGGAGTTCCTACGAGCAGTACTTC.

This clone came up once. The chain is built from TRBV5-6 and TRBJ1-1; 8 bases agree with TRBD1. The CDR3 sequence is 13 residues long. The germline CDR1 and CDR2 sequences are SGHDT and YYEEEE. V gave up 5 bases and J gave up 7 bases; unmatched junction bases: 7. In DNA, the CDR3 is TGTGCCAGCAGAAAACAGGGGGTCCGTGAAGCTTTCTTT. It specifies CASRKQGVREAFF. The variable domain in full, completed from reference TRBV5-6 and TRBJ1-1, reads DAGVTQSPTHLIKTRGQQVTLRCSPKSGHDTVSWYQQALGQGPQFIFQYYEEEERQRGNFPDRFSGHQFPNYSSELNVNALLLGDSALYLCASRKQGVREAFFGQGTRLTVV.

Points on this clone: The sample carries other DNA sequences with the same CDR3. The rearrangement joins TRBV4-1 to TRBJ2-7; 8 nucleotides line up with TRBD1. This CDR3 is built from 14 residues. Looked up from germline, CDR1 is MGHRA and CDR2 is YSYEKL. The J segment lost 0 bases and the V segment lost 4 bases, leaving 2 bases of the junction unmatched. In nucleotides, the CDR3 is TGCGCCAGCAGCCTAGGACAGGGCTCCTACGAGCAGTACTTC. This sequence encodes CASSLGQGSYEQYF.

The V gene is TRBV28, the J gene TRBJ2-7; perhaps TRBD2 as D (6 bases). CDR1 and CDR2 (germline): MDHEN, SYDVKM. The CDR3 sequence is 16 residues long. V lost 6 bases and J lost 0, with 18 bases in between. CDR3 in DNA: TGTGCCAGCAGAATGGCCGCGGCGGGGAACTCCTACGAGCAGTACTTC. Its translation: CASRMAAAGNSYEQYF.

The chain uses TRBV29-1 and TRBJ1-1, with D possibly being TRBD1 (5 bases). Trimming left V 4 bases short and J 6 bases short, with 9 bases between. The CDR3 totals 11 residues. Germline V gives CDR1 SQVTM, CDR2 ANQGSEA. The CDR3 DNA sequence: TGCAGCGTTGTGAGGGACTCTGAAGCTTTCTTT. Protein: CSVVRDSEAFF.

The CDR3 loop reads CASSISGGSYEQYF. The CDR3 DNA is TGCGCCAGCAGCATTAGCGGGGGTTCCTACGAGCAGTACTTC. This chain connects TRBV5-1 to TRBJ2-7, with TRBD2 matching over 9 bases. Trimming cost V 4 bases and J 1 base; bases outside gene matches: 3. This CDR3 is 14 amino acids long. Germline V gene data show CDR1 as SGHRS and CDR2 as YFSETQ.

This sequence joins TRBV7-9 and TRBJ2-5, with D possibly being TRBD1 (5 bases). In germline, CDR1 is SEHNR, CDR2 FQNEAQ (reference sequence). V shed 1 base and J shed 3 bases, with 12 bases lying between them. The CDR3 spans 15 residues. CDR3: CASSLDQGPKETQYF. Written as DNA, the CDR3 is TGTGCCAGCAGCTTAGATCAGGGTCCCAAAGAGACCCAGTACTTC.

The chain couples TRBV2 to TRBJ2-7; D ambiguous. V lost 3 bases to trimming and J lost 3 bases, with 12 bases between them. CDR3 length: 14 residues. Germline V lookup: CDR1 SNHLY, CDR2 FYNNEI. The CDR3 region is CASSEVGQYYEQYF. The CDR3 region has the DNA TGTGCCAGCAGTGAGGTGGGCCAGTACTACGAGCAGTACTTC. Supplemented by reference TRBV2 and TRBJ2-7, the full variable domain reads EPEVTQTPSHQVTQMGQEVILRCVPISNHLYFYWYRQILGQKVEFLVSFYNNEISEKSEIFDDQFSVERPDGSNFTLKIRSTKLEDSAMYFCASSEVGQYYEQYFGPGTRLTVT.

V and J are TRBV19 and TRBJ1-5; 9 bases are shared with TRBD1. This CDR3 contains 18 residues. J lost 7 bases, V lost 3 bases, and 16 bases had no gene match. In germline, CDR1 is LNHDA, CDR2 SQIVND (reference sequence). CDR3 in amino acids: CASSIHLRRTGEGQPQHF. In nucleotides, the CDR3 is TGTGCCAGTAGTATCCACCTACGAAGGACAGGGGAAGGGCAGCCCCAGCATTTT. The full variable domain, rest sourced from reference TRBV19 and TRBJ1-5, is DGGITQSPKYLFRKEGQNVTLSCEQNLNHDAMYWYRQDPGQGLRLIYYSQIVNDFQKGDIAEGYSVSREKKESFPLTVTSAQKNPTAFYLCASSIHLRRTGEGQPQHFGDGTRLSIL.

The chain carries TRBV11-1 and TRBJ2-7; possibly TRBD1 for D (6 bases). The CDR3 is 14 residues long. CDR1 and CDR2 (germline): SGHAT, FQDESV (reference sequence). Deletions cut 3 bases from V and 3 bases from J, with 12 bases between. Here the CDR3 reads CASSFSGAGYEQYF. For the CDR3, the DNA is TGTGCCAGCAGCTTTTCAGGGGCGGGCTACGAGCAGTACTTC.

Remarks on this clone: One end of the junction fails to match germline, which may point to a read error. This rearrangement joins TRBV11-2 to TRBJ1-2; no clear D gene. Germline V lookup: CDR1 SGHAT, CDR2 FQNNGV. The CDR3 contains 13 residues. The CDR3 nucleotides are TGTGCCAGCAGCCTAGACAAAGACTATGGCTACACCTTC. As protein: CASSLDKDYGYTF.

The chain uses TRBV7-9 and TRBJ1-1, with D possibly TRBD1 on 6 matching bases. The germline V gene has CDR1 SEHNR and CDR2 FQNEAQ (reference sequence). V lost 3 bases and J 5 bases, leaving 16 bases between the germline ends. CDR3 size: 15 residues. CDR3: CASSFVLGGETEAFF. CDR3 nucleotide sequence: TGTGCCAGCAGCTTTGTTTTAGGGGGAGAGACTGAAGCTTTCTTT.